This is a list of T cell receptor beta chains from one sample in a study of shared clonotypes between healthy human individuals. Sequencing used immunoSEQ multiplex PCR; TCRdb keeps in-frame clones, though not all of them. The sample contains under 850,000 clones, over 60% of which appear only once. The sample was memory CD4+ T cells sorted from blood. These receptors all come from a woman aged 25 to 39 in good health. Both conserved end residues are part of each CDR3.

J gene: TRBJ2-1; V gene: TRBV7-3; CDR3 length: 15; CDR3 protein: CASSLTLAGGREQFF
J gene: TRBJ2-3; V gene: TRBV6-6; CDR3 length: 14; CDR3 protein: CASSDVEGADTQYF
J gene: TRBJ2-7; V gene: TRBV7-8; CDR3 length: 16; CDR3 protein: CASSSRRWEGVYEQYF
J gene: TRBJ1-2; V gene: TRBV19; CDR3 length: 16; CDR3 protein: CASSTRTGLRNYGYTF
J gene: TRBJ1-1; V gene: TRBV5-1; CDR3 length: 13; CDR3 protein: CASSIGQDSEAFF
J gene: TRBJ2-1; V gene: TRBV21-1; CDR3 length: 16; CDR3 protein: CASSKAALPWNNEQFF
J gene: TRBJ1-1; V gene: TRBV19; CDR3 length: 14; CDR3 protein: CASSIDRGHTEAFF
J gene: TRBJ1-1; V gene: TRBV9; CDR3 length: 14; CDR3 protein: CASSVTVENTEAFF
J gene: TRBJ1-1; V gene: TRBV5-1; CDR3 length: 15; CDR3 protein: CASSLRTGGNTEAFF
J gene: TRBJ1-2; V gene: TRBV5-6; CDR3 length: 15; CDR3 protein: CASSDRPHPNYGYTF
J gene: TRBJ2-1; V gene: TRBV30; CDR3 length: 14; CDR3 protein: CAFKGGMPISEQFF
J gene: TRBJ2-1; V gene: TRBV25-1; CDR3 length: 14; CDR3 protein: CASSRSEAYNEQFF
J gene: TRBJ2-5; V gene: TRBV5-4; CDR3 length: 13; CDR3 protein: CASSLDWEETQYF
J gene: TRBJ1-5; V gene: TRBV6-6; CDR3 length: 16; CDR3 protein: CASSYSRRAQDQPQHF